The next 5 T cell receptor beta chains were all read from a single sample in a study of blood T cell repertoires in COVID-19. Method: immunoSEQ multiplex PCR; TCRdb's copy keeps in-frame clones and lacks some. The sample has about 200,000 clones, about 87% seen once. The sample was peripheral blood. The receptors derive from a man aged 60 to 75 with acute or convalescent COVID-19.

The chain employs TRBV4-1 and TRBJ1-4, with 7 bases matching TRBD1. V gave up 0 bases and J gave up 8 bases; unmatched junction bases: 6. The CDR3 has 15 amino acids. Germline loops: CDR1 MGHRA, CDR2 YSYEKL. This chain's CDR3 is CASSQDKGAGEKLFF. In DNA, the CDR3 is TGCGCCAGCAGCCAAGATAAGGGGGCGGGAGAAAAACTGTTTTTT.

The J gene is TRBJ1-2, the V gene TRBV20-1; a weak D match, TRBD1 (5 bases). The ends were cut back, 7 bases at V and 8 bases at J, with 14 bases in the middle. This CDR3 is 11 amino acids long. The germline V gene has CDR1 DFQATT and CDR2 SNEGSKA (reference sequence). CDR3 sequence (DNA): TGCAGTGTGTCGCGGGGGGGAGGCTACACCTTC. It encodes CSVSRGGGYTF.

The chain carries TRBV7-9 and TRBJ2-3; no definite D call. The CDR3 is made up of 14 amino acids. Looked up from germline, CDR1 is SEHNR and CDR2 is FQNEAQ (reference sequence). Trimming shortened V by 4 bases and J by 0 bases, and 8 bases separated the two germline ends. CDR3 nucleotides: TGTGCCAGCAGCTCGCAGGCTAGCACAGATACGCAGTATTTT. Translation: CASSSQASTDTQYF. The full variable domain, with the rest looked up from reference TRBV7-9 and TRBJ2-3, is DTGVSQNPRHKITKRGQNVTFRCDPISEHNRLYWYRQTLGQGPEFLTYFQNEAQLEKSRLLSDRFSAERPKGSFSTLEIQRTEQGDSAMYLCASSSQASTDTQYFGPGTRLTVL.

J is TRBJ2-3 and V is TRBV24-1; D gene uncertain. Per the germline V gene, CDR1 is KGHDR and CDR2 is SFDVKD. The V end lost 2 bases, the J end lost 7 bases, and 6 bases lay between the germline ends. There are 12 residues in the CDR3. The CDR3 is CATSDSTHTQYF. The CDR3 nucleotides read TGTGCCACCAGTGATTCCACTCATACGCAGTATTTT.

The chain combines TRBV19 with TRBJ1-4; TRBD1 matches 10 bases. The junction had 0 bases not matched to a gene; V was cut back by 3 bases and J by 5 bases. Germline V gene lookup returns CDR1 LNHDA and CDR2 SQIVND (reference sequence). The CDR3 runs 14 residues. The CDR3: CASSMGQGNEKLFF. CDR3 DNA: TGTGCCAGTAGTATGGGACAGGGGAATGAAAAACTGTTTTTT. The full variable domain, its missing parts supplied by reference TRBV19 and TRBJ1-4, is DGGITQSPKYLFRKEGQNVTLSCEQNLNHDAMYWYRQDPGQGLRLIYYSQIVNDFQKGDIAEGYSVSREKKESFPLTVTSAQKNPTAFYLCASSMGQGNEKLFFGSGTQLSVL.